Below, one TCR beta chain is given with its context. Splitting the CD4+ cells yielded a CD45RA+ naive subset and a CD45RA-negative memory subset. TCRdb's table, derived via immunoSEQ multiplex PCR, lists solely in-frame clones and lacks some. This table holds 2 million to 3 million clones, 80% to 95% found once. The CDR3 consists of 16 residues. The germline V gene has CDR1 SGHAT and CDR2 FQNNGV. Trimming took 3 bases from V and 4 from J, leaving 16 bases between them. This specimen comes from a study of shared clonotypes between healthy human individuals. Input material: naive CD4+ T cells from PBMCs. Subset: CD45RA+ positively selected. This sequence originates from a man aged 18 to 30 in good health. Some clones in this sample may be carry-over from other donors' samples. This rearrangement joins TRBV11-2 to TRBJ2-1; D is perhaps TRBD1 or TRBD2 (5 bases each). DNA for the CDR3: TGTGCCAGCAGCTTGAGAGGGGTCTCGGGGTACAATGAGCAGTTCTTC. This gives the protein CASSLRGVSGYNEQFF.